The subject of this entry is one T cell receptor (beta chain). Its target is unknown. The data are from a study of CD8+ T cells in alopecia areata. At the level of the study: Patients in the treated group were given tofacitinib by mouth, 5 to 10 mg twice a day. Study-level points and caveats: For lesional scalp, especially alopecia totalis/universalis, clonality was higher than in normal scalp.

Following RNA extraction, reverse transcription yielded cDNA that acted as the sequencing template. Generated by immunoSEQ multiplex PCR, the TCRdb table keeps only in-frame clones and is missing some. Altogether about 130,000 clones are present, almost 50% being singletons, with the ten largest covering 15% to 20%. Germline V gene lookup returns CDR1 SGHVS and CDR2 FQNEAQ. The V and J ends lost 5 bases and 0 bases respectively, with 18 bases between them. This CDR3 contains 17 residues. V and J are TRBV7-8 and TRBJ2-3, with D perhaps matching TRBD1 (6 bases). This clonotype originated in a human donor with alopecia areata. The sample in question was CD8+ T cells sorted from blood, obtained at week 0. CDR3 in DNA: TGTGCCAGCAGCCCGCGGACAGAGCCCCAAAGCACAGATACGCAGTATTTT. It yields the protein CASSPRTEPQSTDTQYF. Full variable domain (outside the CDR3, taken from reference TRBV7-8 and TRBJ2-3): GAGVSQSPRYKVAKRGQDVALRCDPISGHVSLFWYQQALGQGPEFLTYFQNEAQLDKSGLPSDRFFAERPEGSVSTLKIQRTQQEDSAVYLCASSPRTEPQSTDTQYFGPGTRLTVL.